This TCR beta chain was sequenced during a study of T cell responses to AZD1222 COVID-19 vaccine. The CDR3 contains 13 residues. The germline V gene has CDR1 SGHTA and CDR2 FQGNSA. Trimming removed 5 bases from V and 2 bases from J, with 9 bases in between. Method: immunoSEQ multiplex PCR; TCRdb's copy keeps in-frame clones and lacks some. The sample has 130,000 to 150,000 clones, just over 90% seen once. Study-wide points: Rises in breadth and depth of Spike-specific TCRs came after two AZD1222 doses. Dominant at 160-218 and 743-854, vaccine-associated CD4 TCRs also spanned spike. At study baseline, merely more than 5 AZD1222 recipients were seropositive.

As to this clone: Its matching antigen is unknown.

The sequencing here drew on peripheral blood, taken on day 0 of AZD1222 vaccination. The TCR was taken from an adult in good health. The chain combines TRBV7-2 with TRBJ1-2; D ambiguous. As DNA, the CDR3 is TGTGCCAGCAGCCCAGCCGAAAACTATGGCTACACCTTC. Protein: CASSPAENYGYTF.